This T cell receptor beta chain originates from a study of T cells in Graves' hyperthyroidism and ophthalmopathy (dated by TCRdb to between 2019 and 2020). Concerning the study at large: Peripheral blood samples were taken at initial diagnosis, before any treatment was given. To identify distinguishing TCR V-J signatures, a discovery cohort of around 100 patients was used, comprising 43 with Graves' ophthalmopathy and around 57 with stable Graves' hyperthyroidism. Prospective prediction of ophthalmopathy was tested in an independent validation cohort consisting of 18 hyperthyroidism patients and around 17 patients who later progressed to ophthalmopathy. For training and testing, the 100 or so patients in the discovery cohort were randomly divided in a 7:3 ratio. In several Graves' hyperthyroidism patients, the study also compared T-cell repertoires from thyroid tissue with T-cell repertoires from blood. After sampling, hyperthyroidism patients received methimazole starting at 30 mg daily, and ophthalmopathy patients received high-dose intravenous methylprednisolone. The paper reports TCR Vbeta CDR3 sequencing of about 140 peripheral blood samples: 40 to 45 ophthalmopathy, some 80 hyperthyroidism and around 17 progressor patients.

This clonotype was recorded only once. Its antigen is unknown. Base quality data are lacking; no much larger clone is found one base away. A lone read is weak support. Broad study findings and their caveats: Most expanded thyroid clonotypes (frequency above 0.001) were also detected in blood, a finding suggesting that blood repertoires may reflect thyroid immune responses. A 13 V-J signature model separated ophthalmopathy from stable hyperthyroidism, with about 88% sensitivity and 81.08% specificity in cross-validation and 80%/75% in testing. Sample size was not statistically predetermined, and investigators were not blinded to group allocation. During validation, the model predicted progression to ophthalmopathy a median of around six months ahead of onset, with around 65% sensitivity and about 75% specificity.

TCR beta CDR3 regions were amplified from RNA transcripts. For the first round of RT-PCR on the TCR CDR3, the HTBI primer set was used together with the Qiagen OneStep RT-PCR kit. Libraries were constructed in a second round of multiplex PCR, after which size selection and purification were carried out. Libraries were sequenced paired-end with 100 bp reads on an Illumina HiSeq2000. In the authors' own workflow: SOAPnuke was used to process the raw data, removing reads that contained adapters or uncalled bases, had a mean Phred below 15, or lacked an exact match to the constant primer or identifier. High-quality paired reads were merged using COPE v1.2.5, and each unique nucleotide sequence was defined as a clonotype. Clonotypes were aligned to IMGT TRBV, TRBD and TRBJ reference segments using MiTCR v1.1. Analysis was restricted to V-J combinations with a frequency above 0.0001, which covered roughly 99% of repertoires. The TCS score was defined as F50 (clonal expansion) divided by E x V (chaos), with BLOSUM62-based TCRdist calculated between CDR3 peptides within each V-J. Welch's t-statistics and random forest reduced roughly 530 V-J features to around 14, which were used in a naive Bayes classifier (R e1071). Thyroid-blood repertoire similarity was quantified with the Morisita-Horn index. Through fastp at Q25 and MiXCR, TCRdb rebuilt clones from the public reads, retaining in-frame beta chains. Rows merge per CDR3 protein into single entries with the most common DNA and genes. TCRdb's processing, not the authors' own work, is the source of the V and J calls. This sample gives hundreds of thousands of distinct CDR3 sequences in total; around 40% of them show up just once. The ten largest account for roughly 30% of the sample.

Graves' hyperthyroidism was defined as stable when no progression to ophthalmopathy occurred over 18 months of follow-up. Hyperthyroidism patients were aged 18 to 65 years and newly diagnosed, with disease duration of less than 2 months. Patients with uncontrolled infections, other autoimmune diseases, pregnancy or lactation were excluded. Diagnoses were established on the basis of clinical symptoms, serum thyroxine and TRAb, thyroid ultrasound, and orbital computed tomography. PBMCs were separated from under 12 ml of fresh peripheral blood using Ficoll-Paque density gradient centrifugation. Total RNA was extracted using Trizol reagent, and RNA quality was assessed on an Agilent 2100 Bioanalyzer. Reading the germline V gene gives CDR1 SGHVS and CDR2 FQNEAQ. Ends trimmed: V by 4 bases, J by 6 bases; bases unmatched to a gene: 16. From its cysteine to its phenylalanine, the CDR3 spans 17 amino acids. The only DNA kept is the CDR3, 51 bases in frame from the first base.

This clonotype was obtained from a woman in her thirties or forties with Graves' hyperthyroidism. The specimen was blood. The chain links TRBV7-8 with TRBJ1-2, and 8 junctional nucleotides match TRBD1. The nucleotide sequence is TGTGCCAGCAGCTCCCTCGCCAGGGGGCGCGTAGCCCATGGCTACACCTTC. Its amino acids are CASSSLARGRVAHGYTF. The CDR3 plus the reference TRBV7-8 and TRBJ1-2 genes for the other parts give the full variable domain: GAGVSQSPRYKVAKRGQDVALRCDPISGHVSLFWYQQALGQGPEFLTYFQNEAQLDKSGLPSDRFFAERPEGSVSTLKIQRTQQEDSAVYLCASSSLARGRVAHGYTFGSGTRLTVV.